Below, 2 T cell receptor beta chains from the same sample are listed, as sequenced in a study of cytomegalovirus exposure and HLA in healthy donors. The PCR was carried out with 60 Vbeta primers and 13 Jbeta primers. TCRdb's copy holds only in-frame clones and misses some; the assay was immunoSEQ multiplex PCR. The sample has 150,000 or so clones; 74% are singletons. The sequenced material came from PBMCs. Receptors originate from a man between 18 and 35 years old in good health and CMV-seropositive.

This chain connects TRBV6-6 to TRBJ2-5; TRBD1 is a possible D gene (5 bases). The CDR3 is 14 amino acids. V lost 2 bases and J 4 bases, leaving 11 bases between the germline ends. Germline loops: CDR1 MNHNY, CDR2 SVGAGI (reference sequence). CDR3 sequence (DNA): TGTGCCAGCAGTTACGTAGGGGCGTTAGAGACCCAGTACTTC. Translating gives CASSYVGALETQYF.

This clone was seen only once. This chain joins TRBV4-1 and TRBJ2-4, with D possibly TRBD2 on 5 matching bases. Trimming removed 3 bases from V and 0 bases from J, with 9 bases in between. The CDR3 extends over 15 amino acids. Germline CDR1 MGHRA, CDR2 YSYEKL. CDR3 DNA: TGCGCCAGCAGCCACCTCGGACTAGCCAAAAACATTCAGTACTTC. Translating gives CASSHLGLAKNIQYF.